This TCR beta chain comes out of a study of blood T cell repertoires in COVID-19. Looking at the study overall: Sources were T cells, B-cell-depleted T cells, or PBMCs; the material itself was cDNA or gDNA.

CDR3 length: 15 residues. The V end lost 2 bases, the J end lost 1 base, and 8 bases lay between the germline ends. Germline values: CDR1 SGHTA, CDR2 FQGNSA. Assay: immunoSEQ multiplex PCR; the TCRdb copy retains only in-frame clones and omits some. This sample has around 160,000 clones, with 81% found just once. This clone has just one count. Source material: peripheral blood. The TCR was taken from a man aged 60 to 75 with active or convalescent COVID-19. V and J are TRBV7-2 and TRBJ2-2; no firm D call. For the CDR3, the DNA is TGTGCCAGCAGCTTATTTTCCGGGAACACCGGGGAGCTGTTTTTT. Translation gives CASSLFSGNTGELFF.